What follows is one T cell receptor beta chain and its context. This receptor's antigen is unknown. Base qualities are not recorded, but no much larger clone differs from it by a single base. This sample is part of a study of a mutant IDH1 vaccine in newly diagnosed glioma (dated by TCRdb to about 2021). Notes on the research overall: Vaccination was initiated 4-6 weeks after radiotherapy alone, or concurrently with temozolomide cycles in the chemotherapy-containing groups. Of the 25 to 40 treated patients, roughly 62% were male and about 38% were female, and the mean age was 40.4 years. Prior to enrollment, patients had been given standard therapy consisting of radiotherapy alone, temozolomide alone, or radiochemotherapy with temozolomide, with the combination given to most patients. The week-35 safety follow-up was designated visit V12, and the week-47 end of study was designated visit V13. Peripheral blood was drawn at six visits: V03 (baseline), V05, V07, V10, V12 and V13. Longitudinal TCRB deep sequencing was done for fewer than 30 treated patients, wherever samples were available for exploratory analyses. What the study reported, not specific to this receptor: Selection of PBMC samples for TCRB deep sequencing was based on availability. Immune responses induced by the vaccine were seen in approximately 93% of patients across multiple MHC alleles. Pseudoprogression seemed to be unrelated to changes in the top peripheral T cell clonotypes found by TCRB sequencing. It was noted by the authors that analyses of patient blood samples could not be reproduced owing to sample limitations.

CDR1 is given as GTSNPN and CDR2 as SVGIG, both from the germline V gene (reference sequence). Trimming costs V 0 bases and J 1 base, and their ends lie 13 bases apart. The CDR3 goes from the cysteine to the phenylalanine over 16 residues. Only the CDR3 DNA is retained, 48 bases long and in frame from the first base. Library generation was performed with the immunoSEQ multiplex PCR assay. Rearranged TCR beta chain sequences were amplified using the hsTCRB Kit according to the manufacturer's protocol. An Illumina MiSeq was used to sequence the TCRB libraries. As for the original processing: Demultiplexing, trimming and gene mapping were performed with the kit vendor's proprietary platform. TCRdb retrieved this table from immuneACCESS and kept in-frame rearrangements only. Not all clones are present; in checked studies, unresolved V genes account for under half, and no reason is known for the remainder. The DNA gave D and trimming, while V, J and clone size come from that table. The table for this sample lists approximately 43,000 clones; around 87% of them were counted only once. The ten largest clones add up to about 1.5% of the sample.

Interpreted using the paper, the time point label stands for: week 35, safety follow-up. Every vaccine dose consisted of 300 ug of a 20-mer mutant IDH1 peptide in Montanide, administered subcutaneously together with topical imiquimod. Eight vaccinations were administered to patients in weeks 1, 3, 5, 7, 11, 15, 19 and 23, corresponding to visits V03 through V10. The donors had newly diagnosed IDH1-mutant astrocytomas of WHO grade 3 or 4 that showed loss of nuclear ATRX. The samples were drawn from NOA16, a multicentre, single-arm, open-label phase I trial in Germany that tested a mutant IDH1 peptide vaccine in humans for the first time. Genomic DNA for TCRB sequencing was extracted from EDTA blood using the DNeasy Blood and Tissue Kit.

The receptor comes from a man aged 35 to 55 with glioma. Sequences were derived from PBMCs, sampled from a glioma patient whose treatment included an IDH1 peptide vaccine. Rearrangement joined TRBV30 to TRBJ1-3, with TRBD1 as a weak D call on 6 bases. The nucleotide sequence reads as follows: TGTGCCTGGAGTGTATGGGGGGGCAGATCTGGAAACACCATATATTTT. The resulting protein is CAWSVWGGRSGNTIYF.